Presented here are 27 T cell receptor beta chains from one specimen sequenced in a study of T cells in Graves' hyperthyroidism and ophthalmopathy. TCR beta CDR3 sequences were amplified from RNA transcripts. First-round RT-PCR targeting the TCR CDR3 was performed with the HTBI primer set. TCRdb used MiXCR to reprocess the multiplex PCR reads, holding one entry per CDR3 protein. The table lists about 770,000 distinct CDR3 sequences, roughly a sixth of them singletons. Sequenced: blood. The receptors shown here come from a woman in her fifties or sixties with Graves' hyperthyroidism that later progressed to Graves' ophthalmopathy.

This clonotype was recorded many times. The V gene is TRBV27, the J gene TRBJ2-5, with 12 nucleotides matching TRBD2. J gave up 2 bases and V 4 bases, and 14 bases lay outside the gene matches. Germline V gene lookup returns CDR1 MNHEY and CDR2 SMNVEV (reference sequence). The length of the CDR3 is 19 residues. The CDR3 reads CASSSPSLAGGQQQETQYF. CDR3 coding DNA: TGTGCCAGCAGTTCCCCGTCACTAGCGGGGGGCCAGCAGCAAGAGACCCAGTACTTC.

A few counts support this clonotype. The chain couples TRBV12-3 or TRBV12-4 to TRBJ2-3; D possibly corresponds to TRBD2 (5 bases). The CDR3 runs to 14 residues. The ends were cut back, 3 bases at V and 2 bases at J, with 9 bases in the middle. The DNA of the CDR3 is TGTGCCAGCAGTTTCCTCCGGGACACAGATACGCAGTATTTT. Its protein is CASSFLRDTDTQYF.

V is TRBV7-8 and J is TRBJ1-2; TRBD1 agrees at 7 bases. Looked up from germline, CDR1 is SGHVS and CDR2 is FQNEAQ. The CDR3 covers 13 residues. V lost 5 bases to trimming and J lost 6 bases; unmatched junction nucleotides: 6. The CDR3: CASSQTGADGYTF. The CDR3 DNA sequence: TGTGCCAGCAGCCAAACAGGGGCGGATGGCTACACCTTC. Complete variable domain (other parts from reference TRBV7-8 and TRBJ1-2): GAGVSQSPRYKVAKRGQDVALRCDPISGHVSLFWYQQALGQGPEFLTYFQNEAQLDKSGLPSDRFFAERPEGSVSTLKIQRTQQEDSAVYLCASSQTGADGYTFGSGTRLTVV.

This clonotype was observed many times. V and J are TRBV3-1 and TRBJ2-7, with 9 bases aligning to TRBD1. V shed 3 bases and J 5 bases; nucleotides not matched to a gene: 11. CDR1 LGHDT and CDR2 YNNKEL come from the germline V gene (reference sequence). CDR3 length: 16 amino acids. The chain's CDR3 is CASSQLRGTGIHEQYF. In DNA form, the CDR3 reads TGTGCCAGCAGCCAGCTAAGGGGGACAGGGATCCACGAGCAGTACTTC.

The rearrangement uses TRBV20-1 and TRBJ2-5; 13 bases line up with TRBD2. Germline CDR1 DFQATT, CDR2 SNEGSKA (reference sequence). The CDR3 runs 16 residues. The J segment lost 3 bases and the V segment lost 4 bases, leaving 8 bases of the junction unmatched. CDR3: CSAIRTSGGREETQYF. Written as DNA, the CDR3 is TGCAGTGCTATCCGGACTAGCGGGGGCCGGGAAGAGACCCAGTACTTC.

This clonotype was found many times. The chain joins TRBV12-3 or TRBV12-4 to TRBJ1-4, with D maybe TRBD1 (5 bases). V was pared by 6 bases and J by 8 bases, with 16 bases between. This CDR3 region has 14 residues. CDR3 residues: CASRPGTAEEKLFF. The CDR3 region has the DNA TGTGCCAGCAGGCCCGGGACTGCTGAAGAAAAACTGTTTTTT.

The chain has TRBV9 and TRBJ1-2, with D maybe TRBD1 (5 bases). Trimming shortened V by 4 bases and J by 7 bases, and 14 bases separated the two germline ends. Per the germline V gene, CDR1 is SGDLS and CDR2 is YYNGEE. The CDR3 is 13 amino acids. The CDR3, as DNA: TGTGCCAGCAGCAACCAAGGGGTCGGTGGCTACACCTTC. It is translated as CASSNQGVGGYTF.

This clonotype was recorded at least ten times. The chain employs TRBV13 and TRBJ1-1; a possible D gene is TRBD1 (5 bases). Germline loops: CDR1 PRHDT, CDR2 FYEKMQ (reference sequence). The CDR3 length is 16 residues. V dropped 0 bases and J dropped 0 bases, with 11 bases sitting between them. In nucleotides, the CDR3 is TGTGCCAGCAGCTTAGGGGGACCCCAAATGAACACTGAAGCTTTCTTT. Translation: CASSLGGPQMNTEAFF. Full variable domain (missing parts from reference TRBV13 and TRBJ1-1): AAGVIQSPRHLIKEKRETATLKCYPIPRHDTVYWYQQGPGQDPQFLISFYEKMQSDKGSIPDRFSAQQFSDYHSELNMSSLELGDSALYFCASSLGGPQMNTEAFFGQGTRLTVV.

Of note for this clonotype: This may stem from a read error, because a much larger clone lies one nucleotide away. V is TRBV30 and J is TRBJ1-1; unclear D gene. Looked up from germline, CDR1 is GTSNPN and CDR2 is SVGIG (reference sequence). The CDR3 contains 14 residues. This CDR3 is CAWSGGNLNAEAFF. The CDR3 DNA reads TGTGCCTGGAGTGGCGGGAACTTGAACGCTGAAGCTTTCTTT.

This clonotype has a handful of counts. With a much larger clone just one base away, this may be a read error. The chain has TRBV5-1 and TRBJ2-7; 9 bases are shared with TRBD1. Germline V lookup: CDR1 SGHRS, CDR2 YFSETQ. This CDR3 spans 13 amino acids. CDR3 DNA: TGCGCCAGCAGTCGGGACAGGGTCTACAAGCAGTACTTC. It is translated as CASSRDRVYKQYF.

This clonotype was seen ten or more times. The chain combines TRBV20-1 with TRBJ2-1; TRBD2 matches at 12 bases. This CDR3 contains 16 residues. The germline CDR1 and CDR2 sequences are DFQATT and SNEGSKA (reference sequence). The junction had 6 bases not matched to a gene; V was cut back by 1 base and J by 5 bases. CDR3 DNA: TGCAGTGCTAGAGGAAAGACTAGCGGGGGTAACAATGAGCAGTTCTTC. Protein sequence: CSARGKTSGGNNEQFF.

The sample holds many counts of this clonotype. The rearrangement links TRBV5-1 to TRBJ1-4; possibly TRBD1 for D (6 bases). With 3 bases removed from V and 5 bases from J, the gap between germline ends came to 14 bases. Germline V gives CDR1 SGHRS, CDR2 YFSETQ. The CDR3 consists of 15 residues. The CDR3 spells CASSSVTGSNEKLFF. As DNA, the CDR3 is TGCGCCAGCAGCTCCGTGACAGGATCGAATGAAAAACTGTTTTTT. The full variable domain, completed using reference TRBV5-1 and TRBJ1-4, is KAGVTQTPRYLIKTRGQQVTLSCSPISGHRSVSWYQQTPGQGLQFLFEYFSETQRNKGNFPGRFSGRQFSNSRSEMNVSTLELGDSALYLCASSSVTGSNEKLFFGSGTQLSVL.

This clonotype occurred many times. The chain recombines TRBV11-3 with TRBJ1-1; D unresolved. The V and J ends lost 5 bases and 3 bases respectively, with 7 bases between them. Looked up from germline, CDR1 is SGHNT and CDR2 is YENEEA. The CDR3 sequence is 12 residues long. The CDR3 coding sequence is TGTGCCAGCAGCCGGGGATACACTGAAGCTTTCTTT. This gives the protein CASSRGYTEAFF. Together with reference TRBV11-3 and TRBJ1-1, the CDR3 gives the full variable domain: EAGVVQSPRYKIIEKKQPVAFWCNPISGHNTLYWYLQNLGQGPELLIRYENEEAVDDSQLPKDRFSAERLKGVDSTLKIQPAELGDSAVYLCASSRGYTEAFFGQGTRLTVV.

The chain combines TRBV6-1 with TRBJ1-2; D may be TRBD1 (5 bases). The CDR3 length is 14 residues. Germline V gives CDR1 MNHNS, CDR2 SASEGT. V lost 7 bases, J lost 3 bases, and 15 bases lay in between. CDR3 in amino acids: CASKSGGLDYGYTF. The CDR3 DNA follows: TGTGCCAGCAAATCCGGGGGTTTGGACTATGGCTACACCTTC.

This clonotype has at least ten counts. The rearrangement joins TRBV28 to TRBJ1-1; no clear D. The germline V and J ends were trimmed by 2 bases and 5 bases, with 6 bases remaining between them. The CDR3 runs 12 residues. Germline CDR1 and CDR2: MDHEN and SYDVKM. CDR3 sequence reads: CASSLMGTEAFF. The DNA for the CDR3 is TGTGCCAGCAGTTTAATGGGGACTGAAGCTTTCTTT.

There are a few counts of this clonotype. The CDR3 is CAISVNVADGYTF. CDR3 in DNA: TGTGCCATCAGTGTCAACGTCGCCGATGGCTACACCTTC. This chain connects TRBV10-3 to TRBJ1-2, with no clear D. This CDR3 has 13 residues. V was clipped by 4 bases and J by 6 bases, with 12 bases between them. CDR1 is ENHRY and CDR2 is SYGVKD in the germline V gene.

The rearrangement uses TRBV7-9 and TRBJ2-7; 9 bases are shared with TRBD2. The CDR3 sequence is 14 residues long. Looked up from germline, CDR1 is SEHNR and CDR2 is FQNEAQ (reference sequence). V dropped 7 bases and J dropped 2; count of bases not matched to a gene: 6. CDR3 in DNA: TGTGCCAGCACCCTCGCGGGGGGGACCTACGAGCAGTACTTC. Translation gives CASTLAGGTYEQYF. Drawing the rest from reference TRBV7-9 and TRBJ2-7, the complete variable domain is DTGVSQNPRHKITKRGQNVTFRCDPISEHNRLYWYRQTLGQGPEFLTYFQNEAQLEKSRLLSDRFSAERPKGSFSTLEIQRTEQGDSAMYLCASTLAGGTYEQYFGPGTRLTVT.

The rearrangement joins TRBV24-1 to TRBJ2-1; D is unresolved. With 5 bases removed from V and 3 bases from J, the gap between germline ends came to 16 bases. The length of the CDR3 is 16 residues. The germline V gene has CDR1 KGHDR and CDR2 SFDVKD. CDR3 in DNA: TGTGCCACCAGTGCAGGACGGGTCCCGGGCTACAATGAGCAGTTCTTC. This encodes CATSAGRVPGYNEQFF.

This clonotype was detected a few times. This chain joins TRBV6-1 and TRBJ1-4; D is possibly TRBD1 (5 bases). There are 12 residues in the CDR3. Germline V gene lookup returns CDR1 MNHNS and CDR2 SASEGT. The germline V and J ends were trimmed by 7 bases and 2 bases, with 5 bases remaining between them. CDR3 nucleotide sequence: TGTGCCAGCACAGGGACTAATGAAAAACTGTTTTTT. Translation: CASTGTNEKLFF.

This clonotype is a singleton in its sample. A much more abundant neighbour one base away suggests this may be a read error. The chain's CDR3 is CSAEDEGGLGSETRYF. CDR3 in DNA: TGCAGTGCCGAGGACGAGGGGGGGCTGGGTTCGGAGACCCGGTACTTC. This chain connects TRBV20-1 to TRBJ2-5; perhaps TRBD2 as D (7 bases). Germline V gene sequence: CDR1 DFQATT, CDR2 SNEGSKA (reference sequence). There are 16 residues in the CDR3.

This clonotype has a count of ten or more. This chain links TRBV2 with TRBJ2-3; D unresolved. Germline loops: CDR1 SNHLY, CDR2 FYNNEI. The germline V and J ends were trimmed by 7 bases and 2 bases, with 13 bases remaining between them. The CDR3 covers 14 residues. The CDR3 spells CASIQDLYTDTQYF. CDR3 DNA: TGTGCCAGCATCCAGGACCTATACACAGATACGCAGTATTTT.

This clonotype was recorded many times. The J gene is TRBJ2-7, the V gene TRBV12-3 or TRBV12-4, with no clear D. The V end lost 6 bases, the J end lost 0 bases, and 9 bases lay between the germline ends. This CDR3 region has 13 residues. The CDR3 sequence: CASRQTDSYEQYF. The CDR3 nucleotides are TGTGCCAGCAGACAAACTGACTCCTACGAGCAGTACTTC.

This clonotype was counted ten times or more. One end of the junction is discordant with germline, which a read error may explain. V and J are TRBV11-3 and TRBJ1-1; 7 nucleotides match TRBD1. Germline V gene sequence: CDR1 SGHNT, CDR2 YENEEA. The length of the CDR3 is 15 residues. In nucleotides, the CDR3 is TGTGCCAGCAGCTTAGGGGGAAACAGGGGCACTGAAGTTTTCTTT. It translates to CASSLGGNRGTEVFF.

A few counts support this clonotype. The CDR3 DNA follows: TGTGCCAGCAGTCGGGACGGAGCTAACTATGGCTACACCTTC. Protein: CASSRDGANYGYTF. This chain joins TRBV6-1 and TRBJ1-2, with D perhaps TRBD1 (5 bases). Germline V gene data show CDR1 as MNHNS and CDR2 as SASEGT. The germline V and J ends were trimmed by 5 bases and 0 bases, with 10 bases remaining between them. The CDR3 sequence is 14 residues long.

The CDR3 coding sequence is TGCAGTGCTCTAGCGGGTCCAAGCTCCTACAATGAGCAGTTCTTC. Translating it yields CSALAGPSSYNEQFF. This rearrangement joins TRBV20-1 to TRBJ2-1, with TRBD2 matching 8 bases. The trim removed 5 bases at V and 0 bases at J, leaving 6 bases unmatched. CDR3 size: 15 residues. From germline, CDR1 is DFQATT and CDR2 SNEGSKA (reference sequence).

This clonotype has ten or more counts. This chain links TRBV6-5 with TRBJ2-3; weak D call: TRBD2 (5 bases). With 6 bases removed from V and 2 bases from J, the gap between germline ends came to 9 bases. The CDR3 loop spans 13 amino acids. The germline V gene encodes CDR1 MNHEY and CDR2 SVGAGI. CDR3 in DNA: TGTGCCAGCAGCTCGGACTCCACAGATACGCAGTATTTT. Translation: CASSSDSTDTQYF.

This clonotype was found many times. The chain is built from TRBV3-1 and TRBJ1-3; tentatively, D is TRBD1 (5 bases). Looked up from germline, CDR1 is LGHDT and CDR2 is YNNKEL (reference sequence). The CDR3 runs to 16 residues. V was pared by 3 bases and J by 0 bases, with 12 bases between. Here the CDR3 reads CASSHPWDFSGNTIYF. The CDR3 DNA reads as TGTGCCAGCAGCCACCCCTGGGACTTCTCTGGAAACACCATATATTTT.